The source of this TCR beta chain is a study of cytomegalovirus exposure and HLA in healthy donors. Researchers ran the PCR with 60 Vbeta and 13 Jbeta primers. The table came from immunoSEQ multiplex PCR; TCRdb's copy has only in-frame clones and leaves some out. This sample's table has about 170,000 clones. CDR1 SGHRS and CDR2 YFSETQ come from the germline V gene. Trimming cost V 4 bases and J 3 bases; bases outside gene matches: 3. The CDR3 contains 13 residues. Comment on this clone: Its antigen is as yet unknown.

General study findings and limits: Some V segments (TRBV6-2 and TRBV6-3 among them) were excluded as indistinguishable. Likely technical artifact: a cluster of highly shared sequence variants.

The receptor's source is a woman aged 18-29 years in good health and CMV-seropositive. The chain has TRBV5-1 and TRBJ2-5, with 7 bases aligning to TRBD1. Sequencing was done on a sample of PBMCs. CDR3 residues: CASSGTAKETQYF. As DNA, the CDR3 is TGCGCCAGCAGCGGGACAGCCAAAGAGACCCAGTACTTC. The full variable domain, with the rest looked up from reference TRBV5-1 and TRBJ2-5, is KAGVTQTPRYLIKTRGQQVTLSCSPISGHRSVSWYQQTPGQGLQFLFEYFSETQRNKGNFPGRFSGRQFSNSRSEMNVSTLELGDSALYLCASSGTAKETQYFGPGTRLLVL.